This T cell receptor beta chain was identified during a study of Graves' ophthalmopathy and Graves' hyperthyroidism. This clonotype was recorded a few times. Antigen specificity is unknown. There are 14 residues in the CDR3. Trimming took 5 bases from V and 4 from J, leaving 14 bases between them. CDR1 and CDR2 (germline): SGHAT, FQNNGV. Clinicians diagnosed using symptoms, serum thyroxine, TRAb, thyroid ultrasound and orbital computed tomography. TCR beta CDR3 amplification used RNA transcripts. The first round was an RT-PCR with HTBI primers, and the second round was a multiplex PCR. TCRdb fed the multiplex PCR reads into MiXCR, producing one record per CDR3 protein. Of about 700,000 distinct CDR3 sequences in the sample, 40% were seen once. Overall study results and limits: Blood also harbored most expanded thyroid clonotypes above 0.001 frequency.

The V gene is TRBV11-2, the J gene TRBJ1-1, with unresolved D. The sequence was collected from an adult man with Graves' ophthalmopathy. Input material: peripheral blood. CDR3: CASSLYSEVTEAFF. CDR3 DNA: TGTGCCAGCAGCCTTTATAGCGAGGTCACTGAAGCTTTCTTT.